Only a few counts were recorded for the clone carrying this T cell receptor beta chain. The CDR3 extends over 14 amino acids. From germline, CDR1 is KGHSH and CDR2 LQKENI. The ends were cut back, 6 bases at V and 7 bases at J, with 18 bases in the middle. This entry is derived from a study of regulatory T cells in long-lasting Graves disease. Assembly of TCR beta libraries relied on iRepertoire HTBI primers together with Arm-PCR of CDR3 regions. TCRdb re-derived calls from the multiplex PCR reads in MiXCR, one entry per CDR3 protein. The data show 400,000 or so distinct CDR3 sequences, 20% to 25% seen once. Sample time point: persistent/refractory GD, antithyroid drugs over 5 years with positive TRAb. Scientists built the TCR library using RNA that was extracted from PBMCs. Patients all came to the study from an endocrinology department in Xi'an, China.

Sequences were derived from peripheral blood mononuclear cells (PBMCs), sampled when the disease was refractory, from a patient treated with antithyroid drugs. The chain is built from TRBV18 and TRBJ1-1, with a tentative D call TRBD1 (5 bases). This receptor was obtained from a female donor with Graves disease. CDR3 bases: TGTGCCAGCTCCCTCGGGAGGGATAGGGGTGAAGCTTTCTTT. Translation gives CASSLGRDRGEAFF.